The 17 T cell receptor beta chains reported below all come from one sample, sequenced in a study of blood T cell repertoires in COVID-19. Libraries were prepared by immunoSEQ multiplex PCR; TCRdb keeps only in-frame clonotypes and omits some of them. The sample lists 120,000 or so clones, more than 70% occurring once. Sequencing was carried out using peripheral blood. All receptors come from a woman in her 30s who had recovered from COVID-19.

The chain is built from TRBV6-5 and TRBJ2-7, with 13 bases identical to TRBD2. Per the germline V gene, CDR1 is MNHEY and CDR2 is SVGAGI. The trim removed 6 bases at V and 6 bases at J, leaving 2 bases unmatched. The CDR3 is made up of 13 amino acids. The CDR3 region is CASRGLAGVEQYF. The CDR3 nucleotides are TGTGCCAGCAGAGGACTAGCGGGAGTCGAGCAGTACTTC.

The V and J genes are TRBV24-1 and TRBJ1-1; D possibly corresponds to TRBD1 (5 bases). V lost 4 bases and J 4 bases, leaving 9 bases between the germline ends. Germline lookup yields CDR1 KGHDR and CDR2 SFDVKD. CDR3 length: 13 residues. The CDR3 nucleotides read TGTGCCACCAGTGAAGGGGAAGCCACTGAAGCTTTCTTT. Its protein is CATSEGEATEAFF.

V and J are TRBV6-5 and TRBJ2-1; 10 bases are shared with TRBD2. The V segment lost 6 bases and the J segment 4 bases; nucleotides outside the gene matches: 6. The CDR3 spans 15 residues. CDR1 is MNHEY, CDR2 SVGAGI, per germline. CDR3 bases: TGTGCCAGCAGGTTAGGGACTAGCGAGTACAATGAGCAGTTCTTC. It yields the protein CASRLGTSEYNEQFF.

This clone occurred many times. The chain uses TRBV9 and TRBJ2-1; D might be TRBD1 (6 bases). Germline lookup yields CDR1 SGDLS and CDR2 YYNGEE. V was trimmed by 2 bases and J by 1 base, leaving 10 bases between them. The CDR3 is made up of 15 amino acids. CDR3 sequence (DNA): TGTGCCAGCAGCGTGCAGGGGAATTCCTACAATGAGCAGTTCTTC. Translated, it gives CASSVQGNSYNEQFF.

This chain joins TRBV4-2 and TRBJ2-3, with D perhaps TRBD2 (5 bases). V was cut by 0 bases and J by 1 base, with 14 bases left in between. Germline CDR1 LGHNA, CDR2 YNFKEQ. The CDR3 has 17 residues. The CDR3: CASSQDPAASRTDTQYF. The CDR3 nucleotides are TGTGCCAGCAGCCAAGATCCGGCGGCTAGCCGCACAGATACGCAGTATTTT.

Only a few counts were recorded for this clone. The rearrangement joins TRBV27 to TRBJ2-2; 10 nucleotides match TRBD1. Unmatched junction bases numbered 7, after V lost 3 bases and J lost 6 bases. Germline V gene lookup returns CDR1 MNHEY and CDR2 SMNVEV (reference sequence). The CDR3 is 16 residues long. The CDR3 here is CASSFGTGVVAGELFF. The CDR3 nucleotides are TGTGCCAGCAGTTTCGGGACAGGGGTGGTCGCCGGGGAGCTGTTTTTT.

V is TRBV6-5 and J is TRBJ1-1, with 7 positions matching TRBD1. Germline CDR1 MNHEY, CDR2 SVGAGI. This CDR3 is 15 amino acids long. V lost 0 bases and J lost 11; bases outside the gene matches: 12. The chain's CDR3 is CASSYSNRDSSKAFF. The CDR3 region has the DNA TGTGCCAGCAGTTACTCCAACCGGGACAGCTCTAAGGCTTTCTTT.

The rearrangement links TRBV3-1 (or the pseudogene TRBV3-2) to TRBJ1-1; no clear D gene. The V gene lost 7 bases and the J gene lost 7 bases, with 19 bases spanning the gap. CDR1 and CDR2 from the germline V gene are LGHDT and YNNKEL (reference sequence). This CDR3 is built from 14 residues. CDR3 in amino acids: CASTTRDSPREAFF. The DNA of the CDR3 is TGTGCCAGCACGACTCGGGATTCTCCCCGTGAAGCTTTCTTT.

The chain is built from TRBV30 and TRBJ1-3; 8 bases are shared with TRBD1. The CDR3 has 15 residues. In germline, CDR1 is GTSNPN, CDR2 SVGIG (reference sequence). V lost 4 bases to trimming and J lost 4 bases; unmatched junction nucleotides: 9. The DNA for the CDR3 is TGTGCCTGGACCCGGGACAGGTATATCGGAAACACCATATATTTT. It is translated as CAWTRDRYIGNTIYF.

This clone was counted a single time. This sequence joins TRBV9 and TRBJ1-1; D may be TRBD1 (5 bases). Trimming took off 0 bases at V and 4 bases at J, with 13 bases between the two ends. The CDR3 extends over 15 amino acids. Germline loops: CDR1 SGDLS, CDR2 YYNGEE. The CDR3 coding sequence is TGTGCCAGCAGCGTAGCGCCGGGGGGGGGCACTGAAGCTTTCTTT. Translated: CASSVAPGGGTEAFF.

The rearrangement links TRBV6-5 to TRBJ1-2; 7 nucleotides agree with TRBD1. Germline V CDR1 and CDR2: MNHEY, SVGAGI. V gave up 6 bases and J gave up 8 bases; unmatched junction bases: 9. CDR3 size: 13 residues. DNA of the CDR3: TGTGCCAGCAGCCCCGACAGGGTCAAGGGCTACACCTTC. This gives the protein CASSPDRVKGYTF.

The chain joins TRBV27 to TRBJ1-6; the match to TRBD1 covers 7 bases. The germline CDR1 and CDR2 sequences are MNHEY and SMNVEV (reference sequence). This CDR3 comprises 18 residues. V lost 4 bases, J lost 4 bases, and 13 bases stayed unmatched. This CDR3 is CASSSLFRGQPYNSPLHF. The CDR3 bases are TGTGCCAGCAGTTCCCTATTTCGGGGACAGCCGTATAATTCACCCCTCCACTTT.

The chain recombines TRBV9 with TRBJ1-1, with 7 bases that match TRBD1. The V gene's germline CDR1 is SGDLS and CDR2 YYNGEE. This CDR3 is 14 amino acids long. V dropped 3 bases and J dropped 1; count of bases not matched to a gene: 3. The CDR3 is CASSGRQGNTEAFF. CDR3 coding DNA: TGTGCCAGCAGCGGCCGACAGGGGAACACTGAAGCTTTCTTT.

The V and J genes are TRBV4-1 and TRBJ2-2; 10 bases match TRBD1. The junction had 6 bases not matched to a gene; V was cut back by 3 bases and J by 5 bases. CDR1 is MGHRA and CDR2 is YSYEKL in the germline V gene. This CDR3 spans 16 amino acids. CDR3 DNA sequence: TGCGCCAGCAGCCAGGACCGGACAGGGGGAACCGGGGAGCTGTTTTTT. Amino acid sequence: CASSQDRTGGTGELFF.

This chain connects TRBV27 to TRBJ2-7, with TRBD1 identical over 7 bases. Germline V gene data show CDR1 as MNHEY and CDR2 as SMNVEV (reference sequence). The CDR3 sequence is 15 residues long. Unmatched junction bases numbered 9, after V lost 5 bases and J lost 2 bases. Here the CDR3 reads CASSRIGTATYEQYF. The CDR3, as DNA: TGTGCCAGCAGTAGAATTGGGACAGCCACCTACGAGCAGTACTTC.

The CDR3 loop reads CASSQGGMGLSYTF. CDR3 nucleotides: TGCGCCAGCAGCCAAGGTGGCATGGGCTTGAGCTACACCTTC. The chain recombines TRBV4-1 with TRBJ1-2, with D hard to call. Germline V gives CDR1 MGHRA, CDR2 YSYEKL. The V end was cut by 1 base, the J end by 9 bases, with 15 bases between. This CDR3 has 14 residues.

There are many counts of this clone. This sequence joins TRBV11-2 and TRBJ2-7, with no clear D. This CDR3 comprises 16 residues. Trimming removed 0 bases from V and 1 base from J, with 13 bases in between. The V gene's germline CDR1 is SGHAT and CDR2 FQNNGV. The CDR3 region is CASSLESRVSSYEQYF. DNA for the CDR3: TGTGCCAGCAGCTTAGAGTCCCGGGTTTCGTCCTACGAGCAGTACTTC.